This record looks at one TCR beta chain sequence and its context. No cognate antigen has been identified for it. Qualities for individual bases were not recorded, and no much larger clone is one base off. The germline V gene sets CDR1 to MGHRA and CDR2 to YSYEKL. Including the terminal cysteine and phenylalanine, the CDR3 comprises 14 residues. Just CDR3 DNA is preserved here, 42 bases in frame from base 1. The V and J ends are trimmed by 3 bases and 4 bases, leaving 12 bases between them. The treatment or condition label, read with the paper, signifies: oral pan-JAK inhibitor, 5-10 mg twice daily. Lesional scalp punch biopsies and peripheral blood were collected from alopecia areata patients. PBMCs were isolated by density centrifugation and stained for CD3, CD4 and CD8, after which CD4+ and CD8+ T cells were sorted on a FACSAria. The method was the immunoSEQ multiplex PCR assay. To provide template for TCR sequencing, every sample had RNA extracted and reverse transcribed into cDNA. First-strand cDNA was synthesized using SuperScript III with a 2:1 mix of oligo-dT and random hexamers. A synthetic immune receptor repertoire was used to assess amplification bias, and residual bias was removed computationally. Concerning the study's data processing: Raw reads were preprocessed to remove errors, and CDR3 was defined by IMGT conventions from the conserved cysteine to phenylalanine. Clonality was computed as 1 minus the Shannon entropy, with the entropy normalized by log2 of the number of productive unique TCRs. CD4 or CD8 identity of scalp clones was inferred by cross-referencing scalp TCRbeta sequences with sorted blood CD4 and CD8 repertoires. Drawn from immuneACCESS, this table holds only the in-frame rearrangements with V and J called that TCRdb kept. Clones are partly lost; checked studies trace under half to an unresolved V gene and leave the rest unexplained. D and trimming were read from the DNA, whereas the V and J calls and clone size are those reported in that table. The sample table shows fewer than 110,000 clones, and about 61% are seen once. The top ten constitute around 17% of the sample.

The entry originates in a study of CD8+ T cells in alopecia areata (dated by TCRdb to the late 2010s). General notes on the study: Treated patients were enrolled in an open-label pilot trial of oral tofacitinib at 5 to 10 mg twice daily for moderate-to-severe alopecia areata. For the treated patients, the SALT score, which quantifies what percentage of scalp surface area is affected, served as the measure of disease severity. RNA was extracted with the PAXgene miRNA kit for fixed scalp, the miRNeasy kit for PBMCs, and the RNeasy kit for mouse skin. Scalp clonality was compared among normal scalp (n=4), patchy alopecia areata scalp (n=8), and alopecia totalis/universalis scalp (n=8). Amplification of TCRbeta CDR3 regions was done by immunoSEQ multiplex PCR using 35 Vbeta forward primers and 13 Jbeta reverse primers. In humans, TCRbeta sequencing was performed on scalp tissue and on sorted CD4+ and CD8+ peripheral blood T cells from healthy controls and from patients with patchy or totalis/universalis alopecia areata. In both human patients and the C3H/HeJ mouse model, the study applied high-throughput TCRbeta sequencing to look at T cell clonal expansion in alopecia areata. Patients stayed on tofacitinib for 6 to 18 months and then had 6 months of follow-up off drug so that delayed response and recurrence could be assessed. Biopsies were taken from tofacitinib-treated patients at baseline and again at 4 and 24 weeks into treatment, and several of those patients also had a later scalp biopsy. General study outcomes and caveats: TCR sequences shared between patients were less clear than in mice, possibly partly because of HLA diversity in the patient population. Scalp clonality and the number of expanded CD8+ clones among the top 100 scalp clones were significantly decreased by tofacitinib. The treated cohort was small, with a single nonresponder, so links between baseline CD8+ expansion and response need larger studies. Higher clonality and more expanded CD8+ clones were observed in lesional scalp than in normal scalp, particularly in alopecia totalis/universalis, a finding suggestive of antigenic drive. During tofacitinib treatment, many expanded lesional clones remained in scalp and blood, and this persistence may partly explain relapse after treatment is stopped. Unlike mouse skin, which is dominated by gammadelta T cells, normal human skin has resident alphabeta T cells that are also sequenced, and this complicates analysis of the scalp TCR repertoire.

The receptor comes from a human donor with alopecia areata. The sample here was CD8+ T cells sorted from blood, taken at approximately week 61, from a patient treated with tofacitinib. The sequence is built from TRBV4-1 and TRBJ1-1; the D segment could be TRBD1, given 6 matching bases. The DNA is as follows: TGCGCCAGCAGCCAGCTGACAGGTTCCACTGAAGCTTTCTTT. It translates to CASSQLTGSTEAFF.